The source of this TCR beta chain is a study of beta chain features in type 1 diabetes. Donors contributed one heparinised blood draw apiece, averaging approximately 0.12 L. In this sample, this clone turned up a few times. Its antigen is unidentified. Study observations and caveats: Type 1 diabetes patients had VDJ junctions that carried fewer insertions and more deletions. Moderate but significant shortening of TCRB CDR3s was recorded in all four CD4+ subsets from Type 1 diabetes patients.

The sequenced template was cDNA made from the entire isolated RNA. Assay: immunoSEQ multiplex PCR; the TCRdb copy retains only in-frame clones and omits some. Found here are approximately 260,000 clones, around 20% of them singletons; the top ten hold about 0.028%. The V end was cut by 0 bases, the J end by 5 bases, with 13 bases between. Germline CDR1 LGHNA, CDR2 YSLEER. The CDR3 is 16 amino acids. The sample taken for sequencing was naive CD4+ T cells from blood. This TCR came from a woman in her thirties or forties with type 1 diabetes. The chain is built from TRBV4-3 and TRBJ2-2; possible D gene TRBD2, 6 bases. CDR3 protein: CASSQEAGLRTGELFF. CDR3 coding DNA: TGCGCCAGCAGCCAAGAGGCGGGGCTACGGACCGGGGAGCTGTTTTTT.